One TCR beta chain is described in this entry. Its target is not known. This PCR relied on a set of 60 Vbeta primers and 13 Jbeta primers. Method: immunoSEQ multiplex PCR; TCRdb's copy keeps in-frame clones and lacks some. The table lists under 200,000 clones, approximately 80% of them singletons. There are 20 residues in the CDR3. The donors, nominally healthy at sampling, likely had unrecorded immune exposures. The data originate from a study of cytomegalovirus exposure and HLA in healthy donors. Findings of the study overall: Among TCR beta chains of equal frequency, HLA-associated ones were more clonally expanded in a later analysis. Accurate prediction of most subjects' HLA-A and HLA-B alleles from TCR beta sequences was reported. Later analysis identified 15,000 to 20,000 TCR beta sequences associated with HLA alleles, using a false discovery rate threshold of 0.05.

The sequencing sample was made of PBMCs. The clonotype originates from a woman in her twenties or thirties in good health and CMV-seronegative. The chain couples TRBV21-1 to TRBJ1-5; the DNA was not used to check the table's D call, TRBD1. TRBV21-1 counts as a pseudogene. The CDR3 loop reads CASSKGCLTAMCVGNQPQHF. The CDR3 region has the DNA TGTGCCAGCAGCAAAGGGTGCCTGACAGCCATGTGCGTGGGCAATCAGCCCCAGCATTTT.